Presented here are 19 T cell receptor beta chains from one specimen sequenced in a study of immune heterogeneity within non-small cell lung tumors. Bulk tumor genomic DNA constituted the template, at 600 to 750 ng per sample. Multiple biopsies spaced far apart were taken from each primary tumor during surgery. Patients underwent curative surgery for non-small cell lung cancer (untreated and newly diagnosed). It was with 32 V and 13 J primers that multiplex PCR amplified TCR beta CDR3. TCRdb re-called the multiplex PCR reads through MiXCR, storing one row per CDR3 protein. This table has 20,000 to 25,000 distinct CDR3 sequences, around 28% appearing once. Sequencing input: lung tumor tissue. These receptors were taken from a man in his forties or fifties with non-small cell lung cancer.

This chain uses TRBV9 with TRBJ2-2, with D hard to call. This CDR3 region has 12 residues. V lost 3 bases and J 2 bases, leaving 2 bases between the germline ends. Germline CDR1 SGDLS, CDR2 YYNGEE. DNA for the CDR3: TGTGCCAGCAGCGAAAACACCGGGGAGCTGTTTTTT. Its protein is CASSENTGELFF.

By share, this clonotype counts as medium-sized. This chain connects TRBV5-1 to TRBJ1-2, with D perhaps TRBD1 (6 bases). The CDR3 sequence is 14 residues long. Germline values: CDR1 SGHRS, CDR2 YFSETQ. Trimming took 3 bases from V and 4 from J, leaving 13 bases between them. This CDR3 reads CASSSDSPIYGYTF. The CDR3 DNA reads as TGCGCCAGCAGCTCGGACAGCCCCATCTATGGCTACACCTTC. The full variable domain, completed using reference TRBV5-1 and TRBJ1-2, is KAGVTQTPRYLIKTRGQQVTLSCSPISGHRSVSWYQQTPGQGLQFLFEYFSETQRNKGNFPGRFSGRQFSNSRSEMNVSTLELGDSALYLCASSSDSPIYGYTFGSGTRLTVV.

This clonotype qualifies as medium-sized (0.01 to 0.1%). This sequence joins TRBV2 and TRBJ2-7; no firm D call. Per the germline V gene, CDR1 is SNHLY and CDR2 is FYNNEI. The CDR3 runs 14 residues. Trimming took off 6 bases at V and 2 bases at J, with 14 bases between the two ends. The CDR3 sequence: CASRRNLGTYEQYF. For the CDR3, the DNA is TGTGCCAGCAGGCGGAACTTGGGGACCTACGAGCAGTACTTC.

Regarding this clonotype: The germline gene is not matched at one end of the junction; a read error may be the cause. The J gene is TRBJ2-3, the V gene TRBV6-5, with 10 bases lining up with TRBD2. The germline V gene has CDR1 MNHEY and CDR2 SVGAGI. The CDR3 covers 16 residues. The CDR3 loop reads CASSYGAGGHTGTQYF. The CDR3 DNA follows: TGTGCCAGCAGTTACGGAGCGGGAGGGCACACAGGTACGCAGTATTTT.

This rearrangement joins TRBV4-3 to TRBJ2-5, with D maybe TRBD1 (5 bases). The length of the CDR3 is 15 residues. The V gene's germline CDR1 is LGHNA and CDR2 YSLEER. V gave up 0 bases and J gave up 5 bases, with 13 bases separating them. CDR3 in amino acids: CASSQDRQGAETQYF. As DNA, the CDR3 is TGCGCCAGCAGCCAAGATAGGCAGGGTGCCGAGACCCAGTACTTC.

The gene calls are TRBV29-1 and TRBJ2-1; 8 bases are a match to TRBD2. Germline lookup yields CDR1 SQVTM and CDR2 ANQGSEA. This CDR3 has 13 residues. The V gene end was trimmed by 7 bases and the J gene end by 7 bases; junction bases not matched to a gene: 9. CDR3 amino acids: CSARSGSENEQFF. The CDR3 coding sequence is TGCAGCGCAAGGAGCGGGAGTGAAAATGAGCAGTTCTTC.

On this clonotype itself: This may arise from a read error, as a much more abundant clone is one base away. CDR3 sequence reads: CASIRNRAGGELFF. The CDR3 nucleotides read TGTGCCAGCATCCGTAACAGGGCCGGCGGGGAGCTGTTTTTT. This chain uses TRBV3-1 with TRBJ2-2; possibly TRBD1 for D (6 bases). CDR1 is LGHDT and CDR2 is YNNKEL in the germline V gene (reference sequence). V gave up 7 bases and J gave up 7 bases, with 16 bases separating them. The CDR3 consists of 14 residues.

Note on this clonotype: At one boundary the junction diverges from the germline segment, which might be a read error. The chain is built from TRBV11-2 and TRBJ1-1; D is unclear. Germline V gives CDR1 SGHAT, CDR2 FQNNGV. CDR3 length: 13 residues. Here the CDR3 reads CASSRTRSTEALF. Written as DNA, the CDR3 is TGTGCCAGCAGCCGGACTAGGTCCACTGAAGCTTTGTTT.

The chain is built from TRBV7-6 and TRBJ2-5, with D perhaps assigned TRBD1 or TRBD2 (5 bases each). There are 14 residues in the CDR3. V dropped 7 bases and J dropped 1 base, with 13 bases sitting between them. Germline lookup yields CDR1 SGHVS and CDR2 FNYEAQ. The CDR3 reads CASTTGALQETQYF. The CDR3 bases are TGTGCCAGCACGACCGGGGCCCTCCAAGAGACCCAGTACTTC.

The chain couples TRBV6-1 to TRBJ1-2; D gene unclear. V was shortened by 6 bases and J by 2 bases, with 10 bases between the two germline ends. Germline V lookup: CDR1 MNHNS, CDR2 SASEGT. This CDR3 is 13 amino acids long. CDR3 sequence: CASSKLGNYGYTF. Here the CDR3 DNA reads TGTGCCAGCAGCAAACTAGGCAACTATGGCTACACCTTC.

This chain links TRBV18 with TRBJ2-2; D uncertain. The CDR3 loop spans 13 amino acids. The V gene lost 7 bases and the J gene lost 1 base, with 7 bases spanning the gap. Germline CDR1 KGHSH, CDR2 LQKENI. As DNA, the CDR3 is TGTGCCAGCTGTATGCAGAACACCGGGGAGCTGTTTTTT. Translation: CASCMQNTGELFF.

About this clonotype itself: This CDR3 is missing its conserved last phenylalanine or tryptophan, likely due to a read error. This chain connects TRBV7-9 to TRBJ2-7; no clear D gene. The length of the CDR3 is 15 residues. Germline CDR1 and CDR2: SEHNR and FQNEAQ (reference sequence). V shed 1 base and J shed 5 bases, with 15 bases lying between them. CDR3 DNA: TGTGCCAGCAGCTTAGGTGGCTTCCTGGCGCACGAGCAGTACCTC. Translated, it gives CASSLGGFLAHEQYL.

This chain links TRBV19 with TRBJ1-3; unclear D gene. Between the trimmed V and J ends, which lost 7 bases and 4 bases, there was a span of 14 bases. The germline gives CDR1 LNHDA, CDR2 SQIVND (reference sequence). The CDR3 is 14 residues long. DNA of the CDR3: TGTGCCAGTAATAGGAAGAGCTCCGGAAACACCATATATTTT. Translating gives CASNRKSSGNTIYF.

The rearrangement links TRBV5-1 to TRBJ1-2, with D possibly being TRBD1 (6 bases). The CDR3 is 17 residues long. The germline V gene has CDR1 SGHRS and CDR2 YFSETQ. Trimming left V 0 bases short and J 0 bases short, with 15 bases between. DNA of the CDR3: TGCGCCAGCAGCTTGGGGCCTGGGGGCTCCGCTAACTATGGCTACACCTTC. Amino acids: CASSLGPGGSANYGYTF. Using reference TRBV5-1 and TRBJ1-2 for the parts outside the CDR3, the full variable domain is KAGVTQTPRYLIKTRGQQVTLSCSPISGHRSVSWYQQTPGQGLQFLFEYFSETQRNKGNFPGRFSGRQFSNSRSEMNVSTLELGDSALYLCASSLGPGGSANYGYTFGSGTRLTVV.

This clonotype ranks as medium-sized. This rearrangement joins TRBV20-1 to TRBJ2-2, with D possibly TRBD2 on 6 matching bases. This CDR3 contains 14 residues. Trimming shortened V by 1 base and J by 6 bases, and 12 bases separated the two germline ends. Germline V gene data show CDR1 as DFQATT and CDR2 as SNEGSKA (reference sequence). The CDR3 region has the DNA TGCAGTGCTAGAGTTCGCGGGATGGCCGGGGAGCTGTTTTTT. It specifies CSARVRGMAGELFF.

The CDR3 here is CATETPSNTGELFF. The CDR3 DNA reads as TGTGCCACAGAGACCCCATCGAACACCGGGGAGCTGTTTTTT. This chain uses TRBV24-1 with TRBJ2-2; the D is unclear. The CDR3 loop spans 14 amino acids. Trimming took 10 bases from V and 0 from J, leaving 11 bases between them. Germline assignment: CDR1 KGHDR and CDR2 SFDVKD.

V gene TRBV11-1 combines with J gene TRBJ2-2; 10 positions match TRBD2. The V and J ends lost 3 bases and 1 base, in that order; junction bases with no gene match: 2. The CDR3 runs to 16 residues. CDR1 is SGHAT, CDR2 FQDESV, per germline (reference sequence). As DNA, the CDR3 is TGTGCCAGCAGCTTCGGACTAGCGGAGAACACCGGGGAGCTGTTTTTT. Amino acid sequence: CASSFGLAENTGELFF.

A few counts support this clonotype. The CDR3 region has the DNA TGTGCCAGCAGTTTAAGACTAGCGGGAGGAGATACGCAGTATTTT. Its protein product is CASSLRLAGGDTQYF. The chain joins TRBV28 to TRBJ2-3; 13 positions match TRBD2. Germline V gives CDR1 MDHEN, CDR2 SYDVKM. The CDR3 covers 15 residues. V dropped 2 bases and J dropped 5; count of bases not matched to a gene: 1.

As to this clonotype: Possible read error: a much larger clone is one base away. J is TRBJ2-7 and V is TRBV18, with 13 bases matching TRBD2. CDR1 KGHSH and CDR2 LQKENI come from the germline V gene. J gave up 7 bases and V 4 bases, and 7 bases lay outside the gene matches. The CDR3 has 15 residues. CDR3 residues: CASSLRTSGSREQYF. In DNA, the CDR3 is TGTGCCAGCTCACTTAGGACTAGCGGGAGTAGAGAGCAGTACTTC.